This is a list of T cell receptor beta chains from one sample in a study of T cell responses to AZD1222 COVID-19 vaccine. Profiling relied on immunoSEQ multiplex PCR, and the TCRdb table lists in-frame clones only, not all of them. Found here are over 150,000 clones, approximately 90% of them singletons; the top ten hold roughly 4.4%. The sample in question was peripheral blood, obtained on day 0 of MenACWY control vaccination. The receptors come from an adult in good health. Both conserved end residues are part of each CDR3. D genes are given only for firm matches. Some rows have no size entry. The others give once, few or many, or a class for an expanded clone.

TRBD2 | NA | TRBJ2-3 | TRBV7-9 | CASSLDVAGGPGTDTQYF
NA | NA | TRBJ1-1 | TRBV10-3 | CAINRKPGDTEAFF
NA | few | TRBJ2-2 | TRBV7-8 | CASSWTTGELFF
NA | NA | TRBJ1-1 | TRBV28 | CASPSAAEAFF
TRBD2 | NA | TRBJ2-3 | TRBV11-2 | CASSLGPSGRVDTQYF
NA | once | TRBJ1-4 | TRBV18 | CASSPVGEKLFF
TRBD1 | NA | TRBJ2-1 | TRBV10-3 | CAISDYRQGRGNEQFF
TRBD1 | NA | TRBJ2-1 | TRBV11-3 | CASSFVGQGYNEQFF
NA | NA | TRBJ1-5 | TRBV5-1 | CASSLEGLGYQPQHF
NA | NA | TRBJ2-7 | TRBV7-8 | CASSAGGKQYF
TRBD2 | NA | TRBJ2-1 | TRBV6-4 | CASSAGAGGFNEQFF
TRBD2 | once | TRBJ2-1 | TRBV4-2 | CASSQDLSSGYNEQFF
TRBD2 | NA | TRBJ2-7 | TRBV3-1/TRBV3-2 | CASSLTSGFGVEQYF
TRBD1 | NA | TRBJ1-6 | TRBV10-1 | CASNQRDRGPAPLHF
NA | NA | TRBJ1-6 | TRBV9 | CASSPRTVLDNSPLHF
NA | NA | TRBJ2-1 | TRBV6-5 | CASRTGVHLEQFF
NA | NA | TRBJ2-5 | TRBV30 | CAWDPSGETQYF
NA | NA | TRBJ1-6 | TRBV3-1/TRBV3-2 | CASSIRGDSPLHF
NA | NA | TRBJ1-1 | TRBV5-1 | CASSGGRFLTEAFF
NA | NA | TRBJ2-7 | TRBV5-1 | CASSFDGSSYEQYF
NA | NA | TRBJ2-2 | TRBV6-6 | CASSGRDTGELFF
NA | once | TRBJ2-7 | TRBV7-9 | CASSLNGREYEQYF
NA | NA | TRBJ2-5 | TRBV5-1 | CASSLDRLETQYF
TRBD1 | NA | TRBJ1-3 | TRBV5-4 | CASSLDRVSGNTIYF
NA | NA | TRBJ1-5 | TRBV14 | CASSQGSNQPQHF
NA | once | TRBJ1-5 | TRBV9 | CASGSNQPQHF
NA | NA | TRBJ2-6 | TRBV7-2 | CASSPGSGANVLTF